This T cell receptor beta chain comes out of a study of Graves' ophthalmopathy and Graves' hyperthyroidism. In the study overall: No treatment had been given when peripheral blood was collected at initial diagnosis.

The germline gives CDR1 SGHVS, CDR2 FQNEAQ. Between the trimmed V and J ends, which lost 8 bases and 5 bases, there was a span of 12 bases. The CDR3 covers 12 residues. The study, taken as a whole, reports: Detected in blood as well were most expanded thyroid clonotypes with frequency above 0.001.

In this cohort, patients with other autoimmune diseases, uncontrolled infections, pregnancy or lactation were excluded. Orbital computed tomography, together with clinical symptoms, serum thyroxine, TRAb and thyroid ultrasound, was used for diagnosis. RNA transcripts were the template, and TCR beta CDR3 regions were amplified from them. Investigators did first-round RT-PCR with HTBI primers, then second-round multiplex PCR. MiXCR, applied by TCRdb to the multiplex PCR reads, yields one record per CDR3 protein. The sample lists 200,000 to 250,000 distinct CDR3 sequences, about 22% occurring once. This clonotype has at least ten counts. Its antigen is undetermined.

This TCR was sampled from a woman in her 50s with Graves' ophthalmopathy. Sequenced input: peripheral blood. The genes are TRBV7-8 and TRBJ2-5; no clear D. The CDR3 is CASGRSAETQYF. CDR3 nucleotide sequence: TGTGCCAGCGGAAGGTCAGCGGAGACCCAGTACTTC.